The 21 T cell receptor beta chains below were found in one sample sequenced in a study of regulatory T cells in long-lasting Graves disease. This sample's time point: newly diagnosed GD, antithyroid drugs for less than 3 months. RNA from PBMCs was the source of the TCR library. Combining iRepertoire HTBI primers with Arm-PCR of CDR3 regions, the authors built TCR beta libraries. TCRdb analysed the multiplex PCR reads with MiXCR anew, one entry per CDR3 protein. The data contain a few hundred thousand distinct CDR3 sequences, approximately 15% of them singletons. This sample also belongs to another study, concerning T cells in Graves' hyperthyroidism and ophthalmopathy.

The sample consisted of peripheral blood mononuclear cells (PBMCs), taken at new diagnosis, from a patient treated with antithyroid drugs. The receptor source for this set is a man aged 35-49 years with Graves disease.

At least ten counts were recorded for this clonotype. The chain is built from TRBV11-2 and TRBJ1-2; D might be TRBD1 (6 bases). This CDR3 spans 16 amino acids. CDR1 and CDR2 (germline): SGHAT, FQNNGV. V was clipped by 5 bases and J by 4 bases, with 20 bases between them. For the CDR3, the DNA is TGTGCCAGCAGCCCGCACGGCAGGGGTTCTTTCTATGGCTACACCTTC. Amino acid sequence: CASSPHGRGSFYGYTF.

This clonotype was observed a few times. The genes are TRBV20-1 and TRBJ2-7, with a tentative D call TRBD1 (7 bases). The CDR3 is 17 amino acids. The V end was cut by 1 base, the J end by 3 bases, with 22 bases between. Looked up from germline, CDR1 is DFQATT and CDR2 is SNEGSKA (reference sequence). The CDR3 loop reads CSARVDGQARRDYEQYF. CDR3 sequence (DNA): TGCAGTGCTAGAGTCGATGGACAGGCGAGGAGGGACTACGAGCAGTACTTC.

This clonotype was counted many times. The chain employs TRBV6-2 or TRBV6-3 and TRBJ1-1; D ambiguous. The germline V and J ends were trimmed by 2 bases and 1 base, with 5 bases remaining between them. Germline CDR1 MNHEY, CDR2 SVGEGT. The CDR3 has 13 residues. Written as DNA, the CDR3 is TGTGCCAGCAGTTACCGAAAGAACACTGAAGCTTTCTTT. Protein sequence: CASSYRKNTEAFF.

Details on this clonotype: A far larger clone is just one base off, so this is likely a read error. The chain has TRBV5-4 and TRBJ2-3; D possibly uses TRBD1 or TRBD2 (6 bases each). The V gene lost 3 bases and the J gene lost 2 bases, with 7 bases spanning the gap. CDR3 length: 13 residues. Per germline, CDR1 SGHNT and CDR2 YYREEE (reference sequence). The CDR3 protein is CASSWGATDTQYF. CDR3 nucleotide sequence: TGTGCCAGCAGCTGGGGGGCCACAGATACGCAGTATTTT.

Many counts were recorded for this clonotype. The chain uses TRBV7-2 and TRBJ2-3; 12 nucleotides agree with TRBD2. CDR3 length equals 18 residues. Trimming removed 2 bases from V and 4 bases from J; junction bases left unmatched: 10. Germline V gives CDR1 SGHTA, CDR2 FQGNSA. In DNA form, the CDR3 reads TGTGCCAGCAGCTTAATCCGCCGACTAGCGGGGGACGCAGATACGCAGTATTTT. Residues: CASSLIRRLAGDADTQYF.

Comments on this clonotype: The junction and the germline gene differ at one end; a read error may be behind it. The chain joins TRBV4-1 to TRBJ1-5, with a tentative D call TRBD1 (6 bases). The CDR3 covers 19 residues. Germline V gene sequence: CDR1 MGHRA, CDR2 YSYEKL. CDR3 sequence (DNA): TGCGCCAGCAGCCCAGCGTACCTGAGGACAGTCAATAGCAATCAGCTCCAGCATTTT. Its translation is CASSPAYLRTVNSNQLQHF.

The sample holds many counts of this clonotype. The chain recombines TRBV2 with TRBJ2-7, with a tentative D call TRBD1 (6 bases). Trimming left V 3 bases short and J 0 bases short, with 15 bases between. Germline assignment: CDR1 SNHLY and CDR2 FYNNEI. This CDR3 has 16 residues. The CDR3 coding sequence is TGTGCCAGCAGTGATTGGAGGCAGGGGAGCTCCTACGAGCAGTACTTC. The encoded protein is CASSDWRQGSSYEQYF.

The chain recombines TRBV5-4 with TRBJ2-5; no clear D. CDR1 and CDR2 (germline): SGHNT, YYREEE (reference sequence). Trimming removed 3 bases from V and 9 bases from J, with 21 bases in between. The CDR3 loop spans 15 amino acids. This CDR3 is CASSSGGAEPWAQYF. CDR3 sequence (DNA): TGTGCCAGCAGCTCAGGTGGCGCGGAGCCCTGGGCCCAGTACTTC. The variable domain in full, completed from reference TRBV5-4 and TRBJ2-5, reads ETGVTQSPTHLIKTRGQQVTLRCSSQSGHNTVSWYQQALGQGPQFIFQYYREEENGRGNFPPRFSGLQFPNYSSELNVNALELDDSALYLCASSSGGAEPWAQYFGPGTRLLVL.

This chain connects TRBV10-3 to TRBJ1-2; 8 positions match TRBD1. Germline-derived CDR1 and CDR2 are ENHRY and SYGVKD. Trimming at V came to 2 bases and at J to 8 bases, leaving 4 bases not matched to a gene. CDR3 size: 13 residues. The CDR3 reads CAISEGQGSGYTF. In DNA form, the CDR3 reads TGTGCCATCAGTGAGGGACAGGGATCCGGCTACACCTTC.

Remarks on this clonotype: Given a much more abundant clone one base away, this may be a read error. The V call is TRBV2, the J call TRBJ2-7; D is undetermined. The CDR3 is made up of 13 amino acids. Germline V CDR1 and CDR2: SNHLY, FYNNEI. The CDR3 spells CAGSEAFSYEQYF. The CDR3 DNA reads TGTGCCGGCAGTGAGGCTTTCTCCTACGAGCAGTACTTC.

This clonotype has a count of ten or more. The chain joins TRBV7-8 to TRBJ1-5, with D perhaps matching TRBD1 (6 bases). Per the germline V gene, CDR1 is SGHVS and CDR2 is FQNEAQ. The CDR3 contains 15 residues. Trimming pared 2 bases from V and 4 bases from J, leaving 12 bases between. The CDR3 reads CASSLSRGPNQPQHF. In DNA, the CDR3 is TGTGCCAGCAGCTTAAGCAGGGGCCCTAATCAGCCCCAGCATTTT.

The rearrangement uses TRBV24-1 and TRBJ1-2; D ambiguous. This CDR3 spans 13 amino acids. From germline, CDR1 is KGHDR and CDR2 SFDVKD. Trimming removed 5 bases at V and 4 bases at J, with 10 bases between. CDR3 residues: CATSGSRRYGYTF. CDR3 DNA sequence: TGTGCCACCAGTGGTAGCAGGCGCTATGGCTACACCTTC.

In this sample, this clonotype turned up many times. The DNA for the CDR3 is TGTGCCAGCAGTTTACCCCCCGGGGAGAGGACAGATACGCAGTATTTT. Its translation: CASSLPPGERTDTQYF. The chain combines TRBV28 with TRBJ2-3; D might be TRBD2 (5 bases). V was pared by 2 bases and J by 3 bases, with 15 bases between. The CDR3 contains 16 residues. Looked up from germline, CDR1 is MDHEN and CDR2 is SYDVKM.

This clonotype was found a few times. The CDR3 region is CASKETGNTEAFF. The CDR3 DNA reads as TGCGCCAGCAAGGAGACGGGGAACACTGAAGCTTTCTTT. The V call is TRBV5-1, the J call TRBJ1-1; D gene uncertain. The germline V gene has CDR1 SGHRS and CDR2 YFSETQ. Trimming took 6 bases from V and 1 from J, leaving 10 bases between them. CDR3 length: 13 residues. Variable domain in full (rest from reference TRBV5-1 and TRBJ1-1): KAGVTQTPRYLIKTRGQQVTLSCSPISGHRSVSWYQQTPGQGLQFLFEYFSETQRNKGNFPGRFSGRQFSNSRSEMNVSTLELGDSALYLCASKETGNTEAFFGQGTRLTVV.

The table lists this clonotype with many counts. This chain joins TRBV29-1 and TRBJ2-7, with TRBD1 matching 10 bases. This CDR3 is built from 13 residues. V dropped 3 bases and J dropped 6; count of bases not matched to a gene: 5. The germline gives CDR1 SQVTM, CDR2 ANQGSEA. The CDR3 here is CSVEGQGTREQYF. CDR3 nucleotides: TGCAGCGTTGAGGGACAGGGGACACGCGAGCAGTACTTC.

Comments on this clonotype: A much larger clone is a single base away; this may be a read error. The chain links TRBV13 to TRBJ2-3; 10 bases agree with TRBD1. The J call is uncertain, as TRBJ2-7 better fits the DNA end. The CDR3 sequence is 15 residues long. Germline CDR1 and CDR2: PRHDT and FYEKMQ (reference sequence). The CDR3 DNA follows: TGTGCCAGCAGCTCCACCGGGACAGGGGCCTACGAGCAGTACTTC. Its translation is CASSSTGTGAYEQYF.

On this clonotype: A much larger clone lies a single base off, so this may be a read error. The rearrangement uses TRBV6-1 and TRBJ2-3; D could derive from TRBD1 or TRBD2 (5 bases each). This CDR3 is built from 16 residues. Germline V gene lookup returns CDR1 MNHNS and CDR2 SASEGT. The V end lost 1 base, the J end lost 3 bases, and 14 bases lay between the germline ends. Written as DNA, the CDR3 is TGTGCCAGCAGTGAAGTGGCGTGGGGGATGACAGATACGCAGTATTTT. Amino acid sequence: CASSEVAWGMTDTQYF.

The table lists this clonotype with many counts. The chain carries TRBV27 and TRBJ2-7; D might be TRBD1 (6 bases). V lost 1 base and J lost 10, with 23 bases in between. CDR3 size: 16 residues. Germline CDR1 and CDR2: MNHEY and SMNVEV (reference sequence). CDR3 sequence (DNA): TGTGCCAGCAGTTTATTAGTGGGGACACGAGTTACGAATCAGTACTTC. It yields the protein CASSLLVGTRVTNQYF.

This clonotype has at least ten counts. The genes are TRBV20-1 and TRBJ1-4, with 10 bases lining up with TRBD1. The germline V gene has CDR1 DFQATT and CDR2 SNEGSKA (reference sequence). This CDR3 is built from 15 residues. Unmatched junction bases numbered 8, after V lost 5 bases and J lost 5 bases. As DNA, the CDR3 is TGCAGTGCTTCGACCCGGGACAGGGGAAATGAAAAACTGTTTTTT. Its translation is CSASTRDRGNEKLFF.

The chain couples TRBV6-1 to TRBJ1-2; the D is unclear. Germline CDR1 reads MNHNS; CDR2 reads SASEGT. The CDR3 is 14 amino acids. V was clipped by 0 bases and J by 6 bases, with 11 bases between them. The CDR3 region is CASSEARRANGYTF. The CDR3 DNA is TGTGCCAGCAGTGAAGCTCGAAGGGCCAATGGCTACACCTTC.

In regard to this clonotype: A read error likely explains this, since a far larger clone differs by one base. This chain joins TRBV27 and TRBJ1-4; no definite D call. CDR3 length: 15 residues. The V and J ends lost 5 bases and 10 bases respectively, with 20 bases between them. Germline-derived CDR1 and CDR2 are MNHEY and SMNVEV (reference sequence). The CDR3 spells CASSESALGRVKLFF. CDR3 nucleotides: TGTGCCAGCAGTGAATCGGCACTGGGAAGAGTAAAACTGTTTTTT.